The 17 T cell receptor beta chains presented below share a single source sample, sequenced in a study of T cell changes during pregnancy in multiple sclerosis. Data came from immunoSEQ multiplex PCR; TCRdb stores just in-frame clones and leaves some out. The repertoire includes some 140,000 clones, 90% to 96% of them detected once, and roughly 0.45% sits in the top ten. Sample: peripheral blood, taken after pregnancy. These receptors originate from a female donor with multiple sclerosis, enrolled in a pregnancy study.

In its sample, this clone was seen once. This chain joins TRBV28 and TRBJ2-7; 10 bases are a match to TRBD1. Germline values: CDR1 MDHEN, CDR2 SYDVKM. V trimming: 3 bases; J trimming: 5 bases; junction bases outside the gene matches: 4. The CDR3 is made up of 14 amino acids. The CDR3 region is CASSFAGQGHEQYF. As DNA, the CDR3 is TGTGCCAGCAGTTTTGCGGGACAGGGGCACGAGCAGTACTTC.

The chain uses TRBV7-2 and TRBJ2-1; tentatively, D is TRBD1 (5 bases). The CDR3 covers 13 residues. V lost 5 bases, J lost 7 bases, and 12 bases lay in between. Germline V gene data show CDR1 as SGHTA and CDR2 as FQGNSA. CDR3 amino acids: CASSTRVQNEQFF. The CDR3, as DNA: TGTGCCAGCAGCACCAGGGTCCAGAATGAGCAGTTCTTC.

The chain links TRBV28 to TRBJ2-2; 7 nucleotides align to TRBD2. The CDR3 totals 14 residues. J lost 1 base, V lost 10 bases, and 6 bases had no gene match. Germline CDR1 reads MDHEN; CDR2 reads SYDVKM. The CDR3 loop is CATEGLKNTGELFF. CDR3 sequence (DNA): TGTGCCACAGAGGGACTAAAGAACACCGGGGAGCTGTTTTTT.

The DNA of the CDR3 is TGCGCCAGCAGCCAACACGCCCCAAGCGGGACGGGGAAGGAGGAGCAGTACTTC. Translation: CASSQHAPSGTGKEEQYF. The gene calls are TRBV4-3 and TRBJ2-7, with 7 bases lining up with TRBD2. Germline V gene lookup returns CDR1 LGHNA and CDR2 YSLEER. V dropped 2 bases and J dropped 7; count of bases not matched to a gene: 20. There are 18 residues in the CDR3.

The chain joins TRBV7-9 to TRBJ2-5, with 9 bases aligning to TRBD1. Losses at the gene ends were 3 bases for V and 5 bases for J; bases not matched to a gene: 7. Germline V gene lookup returns CDR1 SEHNR and CDR2 FQNEAQ (reference sequence). This CDR3 spans 15 amino acids. As DNA, the CDR3 is TGTGCCAGCAGCTTGGTACAGGGGGCCAGGGAGACCCAGTACTTC. This codes for CASSLVQGARETQYF.

This chain joins TRBV30 and TRBJ2-7, with D maybe TRBD1 (8 bases). Trimming removed 8 bases at V and 7 bases at J, with 18 bases between. Germline V gene data show CDR1 as GTSNPN and CDR2 as SVGIG (reference sequence). This CDR3 has 12 amino acids. The CDR3: CAGSDREGEQYF. CDR3 bases: TGTGCCGGGTCGGACAGGGAGGGGGAGCAGTACTTC.

This chain connects TRBV6-1 to TRBJ2-7; the match to TRBD2 covers 12 bases. With V trimmed by 1 base and J by 7 bases, 11 bases remained unmatched. The CDR3 runs to 17 residues. CDR1 MNHNS and CDR2 SASEGT come from the germline V gene. The CDR3 sequence is CASSEVPSGRAGREQYF. The CDR3 DNA is TGTGCCAGCAGTGAAGTTCCTAGCGGGAGGGCCGGGCGAGAGCAGTACTTC.

The chain employs TRBV7-9 and TRBJ2-1; no reliable D call. V dropped 5 bases and J dropped 8 bases, with 13 bases sitting between them. Germline V gene data show CDR1 as SEHNR and CDR2 as FQNEAQ (reference sequence). The CDR3 runs to 13 residues. CDR3 sequence (DNA): TGTGCCAGCAGCCCACCTAACGTCCATGAGCAGTTCTTC. Its protein is CASSPPNVHEQFF.

The chain employs TRBV9 and TRBJ2-7; 10 bases fit TRBD2. Germline CDR1 reads SGDLS; CDR2 reads YYNGEE. V shed 4 bases, J shed 4 bases, and the junction held 11 bases outside the gene matches. The CDR3 has 16 residues. CDR3 DNA sequence: TGTGCCAGCAGCATCCAATCAGCGGGAGGGCTTTACGAGCAGTACTTC. Translation: CASSIQSAGGLYEQYF. Full variable domain (remainder filled in from reference TRBV9 and TRBJ2-7): DSGVTQTPKHLITATGQRVTLRCSPRSGDLSVYWYQQSLDQGLQFLIQYYNGEERAKGNILERFSAQQFPDLHSELNLSSLELGDSALYFCASSIQSAGGLYEQYFGPGTRLTVT.

V and J are TRBV28 and TRBJ1-1; TRBD1 might be the D (6 bases). V dropped 5 bases and J dropped 9 bases, with 16 bases sitting between them. This CDR3 region has 13 residues. Germline V CDR1 and CDR2: MDHEN, SYDVKM. The CDR3 protein is CASSPPGQSKAFF. Written as DNA, the CDR3 is TGTGCCAGCAGTCCCCCTGGACAGAGTAAAGCTTTCTTT.

The rearrangement links TRBV6-5 to TRBJ1-2; tentative D call: TRBD1 (5 bases). The germline gives CDR1 MNHEY, CDR2 SVGAGI. Trimming pared 6 bases from V and 10 bases from J, leaving 21 bases between. The CDR3 runs to 14 residues. CDR3 coding DNA: TGTGCCAGCAGAACAGGCCACCCGAATCTTCTCTACACCTTC. Amino acids: CASRTGHPNLLYTF.

The chain joins TRBV28 to TRBJ2-7; D not certain. The germline gives CDR1 MDHEN, CDR2 SYDVKM. Trimming cost V 3 bases and J 0 bases, with 6 bases left between them. There are 13 residues in the CDR3. The CDR3 DNA is TGTGCCAGCAGTTTGGGCAGCTCCTACGAGCAGTACTTC. Translating gives CASSLGSSYEQYF.

The rearrangement uses TRBV4-2 and TRBJ2-1, with a possible D match to TRBD2 (5 bases). The CDR3 consists of 13 residues. The V end lost 0 bases, the J end lost 12 bases, and 12 bases lay between the germline ends. Germline V lookup: CDR1 LGHNA, CDR2 YNFKEQ. CDR3 DNA: TGTGCCAGCAGCCAAGATGCTGTTGGGAGGCAGTTCTTC. Translating gives CASSQDAVGRQFF.

This chain connects TRBV27 to TRBJ2-2, with a possible D match to TRBD2 (8 bases). Trimming removed 5 bases from V and 5 bases from J, with 18 bases in between. The CDR3 is made up of 16 amino acids. Germline CDR1 is MNHEY and CDR2 is SMNVEV (reference sequence). The CDR3 protein is CASSPRVAGQTGELFF. CDR3 in DNA: TGTGCCAGCAGTCCCCGGGTAGCGGGACAGACCGGGGAGCTGTTTTTT.

This rearrangement joins TRBV19 to TRBJ1-2, with a possible D match to TRBD1 (6 bases). V lost 3 bases to trimming and J lost 8 bases, with 34 bases between them. Looked up from germline, CDR1 is LNHDA and CDR2 is SQIVND (reference sequence). The CDR3 loop spans 20 amino acids. Here the CDR3 reads CASSILFPAGGRVGIGGYTF. For the CDR3, the DNA is TGTGCCAGTAGTATTTTATTCCCCGCGGGGGGCAGAGTAGGGATCGGCGGCTACACCTTC.

The chain has TRBV6-5 and TRBJ2-2; tentatively, D is TRBD2 (6 bases). The CDR3 runs to 13 residues. The germline V gene encodes CDR1 MNHEY and CDR2 SVGAGI. The V end was cut by 5 bases, the J end by 6 bases, with 10 bases between. CDR3 in amino acids: CASSRGTSGELFF. The CDR3 coding sequence is TGTGCCAGCAGTCGAGGGACTTCCGGGGAGCTGTTTTTT.

The chain uses TRBV28 and TRBJ1-3, with 8 bases fitting TRBD1. Germline V gives CDR1 MDHEN, CDR2 SYDVKM. This CDR3 comprises 16 residues. V lost 5 bases and J lost 4; bases outside the gene matches: 10. CDR3 residues: CASSPTGVYSGNTIYF. CDR3 DNA sequence: TGTGCCAGCAGTCCGACAGGGGTTTACTCCGGAAACACCATATATTTT.